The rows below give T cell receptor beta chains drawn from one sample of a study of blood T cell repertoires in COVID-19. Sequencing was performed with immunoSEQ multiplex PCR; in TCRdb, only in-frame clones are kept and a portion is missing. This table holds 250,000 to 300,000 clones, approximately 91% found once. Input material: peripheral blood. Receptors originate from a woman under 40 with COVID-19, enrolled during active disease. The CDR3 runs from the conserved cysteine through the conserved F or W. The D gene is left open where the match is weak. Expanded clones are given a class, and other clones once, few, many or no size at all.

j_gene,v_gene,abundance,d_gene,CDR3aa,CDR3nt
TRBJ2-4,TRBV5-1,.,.,CAGTWEAKNIQYF,TGCGCCGGAACATGGGAGGCCAAAAACATTCAGTACTTC
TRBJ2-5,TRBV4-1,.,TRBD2,CASSQVTSGRGETQYF,TGCGCCAGCAGCCAAGTAACTAGCGGGAGAGGAGAGACCCAGTACTTC
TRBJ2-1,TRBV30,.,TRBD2,CAWDPSGGKTFF,TGTGCCTGGGACCCTAGCGGGGGTAAAACGTTCTTC
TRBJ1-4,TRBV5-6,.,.,CASSLTVSNEKLFF,TGTGCCAGCAGCTTGACAGTATCTAATGAAAAACTGTTTTTT
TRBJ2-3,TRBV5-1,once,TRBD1,CASSSGQGTDTQYF,TGCGCCAGCAGCTCGGGACAGGGCACAGATACGCAGTATTTT
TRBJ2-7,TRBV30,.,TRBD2,CAWSVFNLVGGPGEQYF,TGTGCCTGGAGTGTATTCAACCTCGTGGGAGGGCCGGGTGAGCAGTACTTC
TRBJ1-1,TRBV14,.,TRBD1,CASSQRQGLRTEAFF,TGTGCCAGCAGCCAGCGACAGGGGCTGCGCACTGAAGCTTTCTTT
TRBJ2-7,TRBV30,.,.,CAWKIKGVYEQYF,TGTGCCTGGAAAATTAAGGGGGTCTACGAGCAGTACTTC
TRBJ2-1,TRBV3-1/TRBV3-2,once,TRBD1,CASSQVLPGTGYNEQFF,TGTGCCAGCAGCCAAGTTCTCCCCGGGACAGGGTACAATGAGCAGTTCTTC
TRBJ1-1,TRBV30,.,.,CAWSRGGGRGTEAFF,TGTGCCTGGTCACGGGGCGGGGGAAGGGGAACTGAAGCTTTCTTT
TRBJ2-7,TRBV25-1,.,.,CASSGRVPRDEQYF,TGTGCCAGCAGTGGCCGGGTCCCACGGGACGAGCAGTACTTC
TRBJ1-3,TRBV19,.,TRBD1,CASSTGQGIISGNTIYF,TGTGCCAGTAGTACCGGACAGGGGATAATCTCTGGAAACACCATATATTTT
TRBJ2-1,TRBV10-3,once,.,CAISRLREDRNEQFF,TGTGCCATCAGCCGCTTGCGGGAAGATAGAAATGAGCAGTTCTTC
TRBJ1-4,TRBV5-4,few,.,CASSLGGSRSEKLFF,TGTGCCAGCAGCTTGGGGGGCTCGCGGTCTGAAAAACTGTTTTTT
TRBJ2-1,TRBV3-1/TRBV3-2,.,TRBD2,CASSQTQRLAGDNEQFF,TGTGCCAGCAGCCAAACCCAAAGACTAGCGGGAGACAATGAGCAGTTCTTC
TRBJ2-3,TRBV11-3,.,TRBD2,CASSLAGAGGTQYF,TGTGCCAGCAGCTTAGCCGGGGCGGGAGGTACGCAGTATTTT
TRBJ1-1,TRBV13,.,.,CASSRGGTNTEAFF,TGTGCCAGCAGCCGGGGCGGGACTAACACTGAAGCTTTCTTT
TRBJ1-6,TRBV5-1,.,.,CASSLDPDGVRGSPLHF,TGCGCCAGCAGCTTGGACCCTGATGGGGTTAGAGGGTCACCCCTCCACTTT
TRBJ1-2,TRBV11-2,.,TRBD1,CASSLDRPGYTF,TGTGCCAGCAGCTTGGACAGGCCCGGCTACACCTTC
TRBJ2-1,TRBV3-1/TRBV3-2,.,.,CASGAADSYNEQFF,TGTGCCAGCGGGGCGGCAGATAGCTACAATGAGCAGTTCTTC
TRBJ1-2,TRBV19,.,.,CASSIPDGRFVGDGYTF,TGTGCCAGTAGTATCCCCGACGGCCGATTTGTCGGGGATGGCTACACCTTC
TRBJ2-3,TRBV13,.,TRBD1,CASSLRTGRFTDTQYF,TGTGCCAGCAGCCTAAGGACAGGGAGGTTCACAGATACGCAGTATTTT
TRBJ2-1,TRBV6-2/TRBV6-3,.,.,CASSYSGPNEQFF,TGTGCCAGCAGTTACTCGGGCCCGAATGAGCAGTTCTTC
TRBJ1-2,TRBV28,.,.,CASSTAVGGGYTF,TGTGCCAGCAGTACGGCAGTGGGGGGAGGCTACACCTTC
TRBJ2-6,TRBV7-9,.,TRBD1,CASSIDRVAGANVLTF,TGTGCCAGCAGCATCGACAGGGTCGCTGGGGCCAACGTCCTGACTTTC
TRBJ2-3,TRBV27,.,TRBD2,CASSSLAGGRVRWYF,TGTGCCAGCAGTTCACTAGCGGGAGGTCGGGTACGTTGGTATTTT
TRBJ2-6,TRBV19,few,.,CASSIRTPGSGANVLTF,TGTGCCAGTAGTATAAGGACTCCGGGGTCTGGGGCCAACGTCCTGACTTTC
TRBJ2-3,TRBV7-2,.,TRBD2,CASSLVGGGNTDTQYF,TGTGCCAGCAGCTTAGTTGGGGGAGGGAACACAGATACGCAGTATTTT
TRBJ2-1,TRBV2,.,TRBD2,CASRSGTSGRAYNEQFF,TGTGCCAGCAGGTCCGGGACTAGCGGGAGGGCCTACAATGAGCAGTTCTTC
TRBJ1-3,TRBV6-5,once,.,CASSSQGSGNTIYF,TGTGCCAGCAGTTCTCAGGGCTCTGGAAACACCATATATTTT
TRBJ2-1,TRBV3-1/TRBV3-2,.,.,CASSQEGNNEQFF,TGTGCCAGCAGCCAGGAGGGTAACAATGAGCAGTTCTTC
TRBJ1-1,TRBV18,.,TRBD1,CASSKGGQTANTEAFF,TGTGCCAGCTCGAAAGGGGGACAGACAGCTAACACTGAAGCTTTCTTT
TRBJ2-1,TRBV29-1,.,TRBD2,CSVVASGSPEQFF,TGCAGCGTTGTGGCTAGCGGGAGCCCAGAGCAGTTCTTC
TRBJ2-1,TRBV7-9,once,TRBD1,CASSLISGTGVYNEQFF,TGTGCCAGCAGCTTAATATCTGGGACAGGAGTATACAATGAGCAGTTCTTC
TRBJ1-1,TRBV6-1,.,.,CASSELGGPYTEAFF,TGTGCCAGCAGTGAATTGGGGGGTCCTTACACTGAAGCTTTCTTT
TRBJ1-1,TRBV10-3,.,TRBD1,CAISVGGYGTGNTEAFF,TGTGCCATTTCCGTGGGGGGTTATGGGACAGGGAACACTGAAGCTTTCTTT
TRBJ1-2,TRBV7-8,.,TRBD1,CASSLVGQGLYGYTF,TGTGCCAGCAGCTTAGTGGGACAGGGCCTCTATGGCTACACCTTC
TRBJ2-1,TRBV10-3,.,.,CATVVTIGDEQFF,TGTGCCACCGTGGTGACCATCGGGGATGAGCAGTTCTTC
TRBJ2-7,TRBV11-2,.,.,CASSLPGNPYEQYF,TGTGCCAGCAGCTTACCAGGGAATCCCTACGAGCAGTACTTC
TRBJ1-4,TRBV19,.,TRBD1,CASSIRDSVNEKLFF,TGTGCCAGTAGTATCCGGGACAGCGTTAATGAAAAACTGTTTTTT
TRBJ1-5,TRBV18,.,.,CASSPLGDSNQPQHF,TGTGCCAGCTCACCACTCGGGGATAGCAATCAGCCCCAGCATTTT
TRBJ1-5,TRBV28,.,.,CASSPDQPQHF,TGTGCCAGCAGTCCAGATCAGCCCCAGCATTTT